This T cell receptor (beta chain) was captured in a study of graft-versus-host responses after intestinal transplantation. The overall study: As for transplant type, recipients had multivisceral, liver-intestinal, or isolated intestinal grafts. Study results and caveats: The marrow of recipients harbored GvH clones, and ileum or blood showed some of them first. High graft-versus-host to host-versus-graft clonal ratios were found in allografts of patients who had graft-donor T cell macrochimerism. An association linked early post-transplant HvG declines with peak circulating GvH clone levels.

In this sample, this clone turned up once. What it recognizes is unknown. This CDR3 comprises 12 residues. The V and J ends lost 5 bases and 5 bases, in that order; junction bases with no gene match: 5. Looked up from germline, CDR1 is GTSNPN and CDR2 is SVGIG (reference sequence). The data were produced by immunoSEQ multiplex PCR, yet TCRdb's version contains in-frame clones alone and is incomplete. The sample yields fewer than 120,000 clones, around 93% seen once. The chain recombines TRBV30 with TRBJ1-2; 7 bases match TRBD1. Sample: unstimulated CD8+ T cells sorted from spleen or lymph node cells, taken before intestinal transplant. This clonotype originated in a human donor who received an intestinal transplant. CDR3 sequence: CAWGPQGYGYTF. CDR3 nucleotide sequence: TGTGCCTGGGGTCCACAGGGGTATGGCTACACCTTC.